These T cell receptor beta chains were read from a single sample in a study of response to subunit inactivated influenza vaccine. TCRdb processed the RT-PCR reads anew with MiXCR; each CDR3 protein has one entry. Of hundreds of thousands of distinct CDR3 sequences in the sample, approximately 15% are singletons; the top ten hold less than 7%. Sample: PBMCs from blood, taken 14 days before vaccination. Receptors originate from a man in his fifties who received an inactivated influenza vaccine. Each CDR3 is given with its conserved first and last residue. D genes are given only for firm matches. Part of the rows lack a size; the others show once, few, many or a class for expanded clones.

j_call: TRBJ2-2
clone_size: -
d_call: TRBD2
v_call: TRBV5-6
cdr3_aa: CASSFPTSGGITGELFF
cdr3_nt: TGTGCCAGCAGCTTCCCCACTAGCGGGGGGATCACCGGGGAGCTGTTTTTT

j_call: TRBJ2-1
clone_size: -
d_call: -
v_call: TRBV7-8
cdr3_aa: CASSLQEAAHEQFF
cdr3_nt: TGTGCCAGCAGCTTACAGGAAGCCGCCCATGAGCAGTTCTTC

j_call: TRBJ2-1
clone_size: few
d_call: TRBD1
v_call: TRBV6-1
cdr3_aa: CASRDRGQTNEQFF
cdr3_nt: TGTGCCAGCAGAGACCGGGGACAGACCAATGAGCAGTTCTTC

j_call: TRBJ2-6
clone_size: -
d_call: TRBD1
v_call: TRBV11-2
cdr3_aa: CASSLVGTGTSGANVLTF
cdr3_nt: TGTGCCAGCAGCTTAGTTGGGACAGGGACCTCTGGGGCCAACGTCCTGACTTTC

j_call: TRBJ2-2
clone_size: many
d_call: -
v_call: TRBV7-2
cdr3_aa: CASSLTGTTGELFF
cdr3_nt: TGTGCCAGCAGCTTAACAGGGACCACCGGGGAGCTGTTTTTT

j_call: TRBJ2-7
clone_size: -
d_call: -
v_call: TRBV27
cdr3_aa: CASSKSNLAYEQYF
cdr3_nt: TGTGCCAGCAGCAAATCAAACCTGGCCTACGAGCAGTACTTC

j_call: TRBJ2-7
clone_size: -
d_call: TRBD2
v_call: TRBV7-6
cdr3_aa: CASSLVSSGSNYEQYF
cdr3_nt: TGTGCCAGCAGCTTAGTCTCTAGCGGGAGTAATTACGAGCAGTACTTC

j_call: TRBJ1-6
clone_size: -
d_call: TRBD1
v_call: TRBV29-1
cdr3_aa: CSAGDSSPLHF
cdr3_nt: TGCAGCGCTGGGGACAGTTCACCCCTCCACTTT

j_call: TRBJ2-1
clone_size: few
d_call: -
v_call: TRBV12-3/TRBV12-4
cdr3_aa: CASSRRGEQFF
cdr3_nt: TGTGCCAGCAGTCGTCGGGGTGAGCAGTTCTTC

j_call: TRBJ1-4
clone_size: -
d_call: -
v_call: TRBV7-9
cdr3_aa: CASSSWPAENEKLFF
cdr3_nt: TGTGCCAGCAGCTCGTGGCCCGCAGAGAATGAAAAACTGTTTTTT

j_call: TRBJ1-5
clone_size: few
d_call: -
v_call: TRBV6-2/TRBV6-3
cdr3_aa: CASTSRALSDSNQPQHF
cdr3_nt: TGTGCCAGCACTTCCCGAGCCCTATCGGATAGCAATCAGCCCCAGCATTTT

j_call: TRBJ2-7
clone_size: many
d_call: TRBD1
v_call: TRBV27
cdr3_aa: CASSLHPGTGTEQYF
cdr3_nt: TGTGCCAGCAGTTTACACCCCGGGACAGGGACCGAGCAGTACTTC

j_call: TRBJ1-5
clone_size: few
d_call: -
v_call: TRBV28
cdr3_aa: CASSPKGLEQPQHF
cdr3_nt: TGTGCCAGCAGTCCGAAGGGACTAGAGCAGCCCCAGCATTTT

j_call: TRBJ1-1
clone_size: few
d_call: -
v_call: TRBV15
cdr3_aa: CATSRGRGFSGTEAFF
cdr3_nt: TGTGCCACCAGCAGAGGCAGGGGTTTCTCCGGCACTGAAGCTTTCTTT

j_call: TRBJ2-7
clone_size: few
d_call: -
v_call: TRBV3-1
cdr3_aa: CASSLEGVYEQYF
cdr3_nt: TGCGCCAGCAGCCTAGAAGGGGTCTACGAGCAGTACTTC

j_call: TRBJ2-7
clone_size: few
d_call: TRBD1
v_call: TRBV28
cdr3_aa: CASSGTRQGVPYEQYF
cdr3_nt: TGTGCCAGCAGTGGTACGCGACAGGGGGTCCCCTACGAGCAGTACTTC

j_call: TRBJ1-1
clone_size: -
d_call: -
v_call: TRBV29-1
cdr3_aa: CSVRPGNTEAFF
cdr3_nt: TGCAGCGTGCGCCCGGGGAACACTGAAGCTTTCTTT

j_call: TRBJ2-5
clone_size: many
d_call: TRBD2
v_call: TRBV20-1
cdr3_aa: CSPLSGGGGAETQYF
cdr3_nt: TGCAGCCCTCTTTCCGGGGGCGGGGGGGCGGAGACCCAGTACTTC

j_call: TRBJ2-3
clone_size: few
d_call: TRBD2
v_call: TRBV6-5
cdr3_aa: CASSYSIWTSEADTQYF
cdr3_nt: TGTGCCAGCAGTTACTCGATTTGGACTAGCGAGGCAGATACGCAGTATTTT

j_call: TRBJ1-4
clone_size: few
d_call: TRBD1
v_call: TRBV29-1
cdr3_aa: CSVSKGTVFNEKLFF
cdr3_nt: TGCAGCGTTTCCAAGGGGACAGTCTTTAATGAAAAACTGTTTTTT

j_call: TRBJ2-2
clone_size: -
d_call: -
v_call: TRBV20-1
cdr3_aa: CSASSTFTGELFF
cdr3_nt: TGCAGTGCTAGTAGCACGTTCACCGGGGAGCTGTTTTTT

j_call: TRBJ2-7
clone_size: few
d_call: -
v_call: TRBV20-1
cdr3_aa: CSAERTGGVYEQYF
cdr3_nt: TGCAGTGCCGAGCGGACTGGCGGGGTCTACGAGCAGTACTTC

j_call: TRBJ1-4
clone_size: many
d_call: -
v_call: TRBV29-1
cdr3_aa: CSATERGNEKLFF
cdr3_nt: TGCAGCGCCACAGAGCGGGGGAATGAAAAACTGTTTTTT

j_call: TRBJ1-1
clone_size: few
d_call: -
v_call: TRBV5-1
cdr3_aa: CASSLEGTGRGTEAFF
cdr3_nt: TGCGCCAGCAGCTTGGAAGGTACCGGCCGGGGAACTGAAGCTTTCTTT

j_call: TRBJ2-3
clone_size: -
d_call: -
v_call: TRBV5-1
cdr3_aa: CASSLGGGPEQTQYF
cdr3_nt: TGCGCCAGCAGCTTGGGCGGGGGCCCGGAACAGACGCAGTATTTT

j_call: TRBJ2-1
clone_size: many
d_call: TRBD1
v_call: TRBV5-1
cdr3_aa: CASSWIGTVNEQFF
cdr3_nt: TGCGCCAGCAGCTGGATCGGGACAGTCAATGAGCAGTTCTTC

j_call: TRBJ2-3
clone_size: many
d_call: -
v_call: TRBV7-8
cdr3_aa: CASSLTTGGGQGDTQYF
cdr3_nt: TGTGCCAGCAGCTTAACTACGGGCGGGGGACAAGGAGATACGCAGTATTTT

j_call: TRBJ1-1
clone_size: -
d_call: TRBD1
v_call: TRBV5-1
cdr3_aa: CASSPGDRDVGEAFF
cdr3_nt: TGCGCCAGCAGCCCCGGGGACAGGGACGTCGGTGAAGCTTTCTTT

j_call: TRBJ2-7
clone_size: -
d_call: TRBD2
v_call: TRBV10-1
cdr3_aa: CASSDLGGGMYF
cdr3_nt: TGCGCCAGCAGTGATCTTGGCGGGGGGATGTACTTC

j_call: TRBJ2-5
clone_size: many
d_call: -
v_call: TRBV6-5
cdr3_aa: CASSYAYRDTYPETQYF
cdr3_nt: TGTGCCAGCAGTTACGCCTACCGGGACACCTATCCCGAGACCCAGTACTTC

j_call: TRBJ2-3
clone_size: many
d_call: -
v_call: TRBV5-1
cdr3_aa: CASSSSGNKADTQYF
cdr3_nt: TGCGCCAGCAGCTCCTCCGGGAACAAAGCAGATACGCAGTATTTT

j_call: TRBJ2-6
clone_size: few
d_call: -
v_call: TRBV18
cdr3_aa: CASSPLASGANVLTF
cdr3_nt: TGTGCCAGCTCACCACTGGCCTCTGGGGCCAACGTCCTGACTTTC

j_call: TRBJ1-2
clone_size: few
d_call: -
v_call: TRBV10-3
cdr3_aa: CAISESVSNYGYTF
cdr3_nt: TGTGCCATCAGTGAGTCGGTCAGTAACTATGGCTACACCTTC

j_call: TRBJ2-7
clone_size: once
d_call: TRBD1
v_call: TRBV12-3/TRBV12-4
cdr3_aa: CASSSWTGGYDEQYF
cdr3_nt: TGTGCCAGCAGCTCCTGGACAGGGGGCTACGACGAGCAGTACTTC

j_call: TRBJ2-7
clone_size: -
d_call: -
v_call: TRBV28
cdr3_aa: CASFNRAGYEQYF
cdr3_nt: TGTGCCAGCTTCAACAGGGCGGGCTACGAGCAGTACTTC

j_call: TRBJ1-5
clone_size: many
d_call: TRBD1
v_call: TRBV19
cdr3_aa: CASSIEGASNQPQHF
cdr3_nt: TGTGCCAGTAGTATCGAGGGGGCTAGCAATCAGCCCCAGCATTTT

j_call: TRBJ2-5
clone_size: many
d_call: -
v_call: TRBV29-1
cdr3_aa: CSVDRAGITETQYF
cdr3_nt: TGCAGCGTTGACAGGGCCGGCATCACGGAGACCCAGTACTTC

j_call: TRBJ2-4
clone_size: -
d_call: TRBD1
v_call: TRBV29-1
cdr3_aa: CSVGTGLGIQYF
cdr3_nt: TGCAGCGTCGGGACAGGGCTGGGCATTCAGTACTTC

j_call: TRBJ2-3
clone_size: -
d_call: TRBD2
v_call: TRBV7-2
cdr3_aa: CASSLLAGGRTDTQYF
cdr3_nt: TGTGCCAGCAGCTTACTAGCGGGGGGGCGCACAGATACGCAGTATTTT

j_call: TRBJ1-6
clone_size: few
d_call: -
v_call: TRBV7-8
cdr3_aa: CASSLGFGGMSNSPLHF
cdr3_nt: TGTGCCAGCAGCTTAGGGTTCGGGGGAATGAGTAATTCACCCCTCCACTTT

j_call: TRBJ2-5
clone_size: -
d_call: -
v_call: TRBV27
cdr3_aa: CASSLSPWAEETQYF
cdr3_nt: TGTGCCAGCAGTTTGTCACCGTGGGCGGAGGAGACCCAGTACTTC